This entry lists 15 T cell receptor beta chains sequenced from one sample in a study of blood T cells in healthy people across ages. Alongside a J-beta primer mix, a sample-barcoded 5' primer served in a second PCR lasting about 7 to 11 cycles. TCRdb re-derived calls from the 5' RACE reads in MiXCR, one entry per CDR3 protein. The sample records over 1,300,000 distinct CDR3 sequences, approximately 59% being singletons. Sequenced material: blood. These receptors all come from a man between 18 and 35 years old in good health.

This clonotype appeared a few times. The chain combines TRBV12-3 or TRBV12-4 with TRBJ2-7; D not certain. The CDR3 totals 10 residues. V dropped 3 bases and J dropped 6 bases, with 3 bases sitting between them. CDR3 bases: TGTGCCAGCAGTTTTCGCGAGCAGTACTTC. It codes for CASSFREQYF.

The chain recombines TRBV4-3 with TRBJ2-7; 11 bases align to TRBD2. The V segment lost 0 bases and the J segment 4 bases; nucleotides outside the gene matches: 8. The CDR3 is 17 amino acids. The germline V gene encodes CDR1 LGHNA and CDR2 YSLEER. Here the CDR3 DNA reads TGCGCCAGCAGCCAAGATTTTAGCGGGGGGGTCGGGTACGAGCAGTACTTC. Translation gives CASSQDFSGGVGYEQYF.

This chain uses TRBV4-1 with TRBJ2-1, with TRBD1 as a possible D gene (6 bases). CDR3 length: 14 residues. Germline lookup yields CDR1 MGHRA and CDR2 YSYEKL. Trimming cost V 1 base and J 7 bases, with 11 bases left between them. The CDR3 region is CASSQAGQLNEQFF. The CDR3 DNA reads as TGCGCCAGCAGCCAAGCCGGACAGCTTAATGAGCAGTTCTTC.

This clonotype was counted only a few times. This chain joins TRBV27 and TRBJ2-7, with D perhaps TRBD1 or TRBD2 (5 bases each). The CDR3 is made up of 16 amino acids. Trimming took off 6 bases at V and 1 base at J, with 19 bases between the two ends. Per the germline V gene, CDR1 is MNHEY and CDR2 is SMNVEV (reference sequence). CDR3 region: CASSPYGGEGSYEQYF. CDR3 nucleotides: TGTGCCAGCAGCCCTTATGGGGGAGAGGGGTCCTACGAGCAGTACTTC.

The chain links TRBV20-1 to TRBJ2-1; 7 nucleotides line up with TRBD1. Unmatched junction bases numbered 2, after V lost 3 bases and J lost 6 bases. Germline V lookup: CDR1 DFQATT, CDR2 SNEGSKA (reference sequence). This CDR3 is 12 amino acids long. The CDR3 loop is CSASHRGNEQFF. Here the CDR3 DNA reads TGCAGTGCTAGTCACAGGGGCAATGAGCAGTTCTTC.

The chain uses TRBV6-6 and TRBJ1-2; 7 nucleotides align to TRBD1. Germline V gene sequence: CDR1 MNHNY, CDR2 SVGAGI (reference sequence). V shed 6 bases, J shed 1 base, and the junction held 5 bases outside the gene matches. The length of the CDR3 is 14 residues. The CDR3 nucleotides read TGTGCCAGCAGAGGACAGGCGCGTAACTATGGCTACACCTTC. It codes for CASRGQARNYGYTF.

The V and J genes are TRBV5-1 and TRBJ2-2, with 7 nucleotides matching TRBD2. This CDR3 spans 14 amino acids. Germline assignment: CDR1 SGHRS and CDR2 YFSETQ. The V gene end was trimmed by 2 bases and the J gene end by 6 bases; junction bases not matched to a gene: 4. CDR3 protein: CASSFGLEAGELFF. The CDR3 bases are TGCGCCAGCAGCTTTGGACTAGAAGCCGGGGAGCTGTTTTTT. Full variable domain (remainder filled in from reference TRBV5-1 and TRBJ2-2): KAGVTQTPRYLIKTRGQQVTLSCSPISGHRSVSWYQQTPGQGLQFLFEYFSETQRNKGNFPGRFSGRQFSNSRSEMNVSTLELGDSALYLCASSFGLEAGELFFGEGSRLTVL.

The rearrangement joins TRBV12-3 or TRBV12-4 to TRBJ2-5; D not resolved. There are 12 residues in the CDR3. Trimming shortened V by 8 bases and J by 5 bases, and 12 bases separated the two germline ends. This CDR3 reads CASGVRIETQYF. Written as DNA, the CDR3 is TGTGCCAGCGGAGTAAGGATTGAGACCCAGTACTTC.

The V and J genes are TRBV27 and TRBJ1-1, with 9 positions matching TRBD1. Germline V gene sequence: CDR1 MNHEY, CDR2 SMNVEV (reference sequence). The CDR3 spans 15 residues. With V trimmed by 6 bases and J by 3 bases, 8 bases remained unmatched. CDR3 region: CASRTGTGSYTEAFF. The DNA of the CDR3 is TGTGCCAGCAGAACCGGGACAGGGTCATACACTGAAGCTTTCTTT.

Many counts were recorded for this clonotype. The chain links TRBV29-1 to TRBJ1-1; 7 nucleotides align to TRBD1. The junction had 5 bases not matched to a gene; V was cut back by 7 bases and J by 3 bases. Germline values: CDR1 SQVTM, CDR2 ANQGSEA. The CDR3 spans 12 residues. The CDR3 DNA reads as TGCAGCGCCAGAACAGGGGACACTGAAGCTTTCTTT. It specifies CSARTGDTEAFF.

This clonotype turned up a few times. The chain recombines TRBV20-1 with TRBJ1-2; D is uncertain. V lost 0 bases and J lost 2, with 7 bases in between. Germline CDR1 reads DFQATT; CDR2 reads SNEGSKA (reference sequence). The length of the CDR3 is 13 residues. The CDR3 reads CSARDPVNYGYTF. The CDR3 DNA is TGCAGTGCTAGAGATCCAGTGAACTATGGCTACACCTTC.

The chain has TRBV4-1 and TRBJ1-4; D is undetermined. Germline CDR1 MGHRA, CDR2 YSYEKL. Trimming took off 1 base at V and 0 bases at J, with 18 bases between the two ends. The CDR3 length is 19 residues. The CDR3 nucleotides read TGCGCCAGCAGCCAAGCTTCCTGGGTAGGGAGCGCAACTAATGAAAAACTGTTTTTT. Its translation is CASSQASWVGSATNEKLFF.

With respect to this clonotype: The germline gene is not matched at one end of the junction; a read error may be the cause. The chain joins TRBV7-9 to TRBJ1-1, with no clear D. Germline V gene lookup returns CDR1 SEHNR and CDR2 FQNEAQ (reference sequence). CDR3 length equals 15 residues. The CDR3 DNA reads TGTGCCAGCAGCTTGGATCGTGGGGTGAACGCTGAAGCTTTCTTT. Its translation: CASSLDRGVNAEAFF.

This clonotype came up a few times. This sequence joins TRBV27 and TRBJ2-2; tentative D call: TRBD1 (5 bases). The CDR3 has 14 residues. Germline CDR1 is MNHEY and CDR2 is SMNVEV (reference sequence). With 8 bases removed from V and 5 bases from J, the gap between germline ends came to 15 bases. The chain's CDR3 is CASGQGWGTGELFF. The DNA of the CDR3 is TGTGCCAGCGGACAAGGGTGGGGTACCGGGGAGCTGTTTTTT.

This clonotype was seen only once. The chain has TRBV11-3 and TRBJ2-7; 7 nucleotides align to TRBD1. The CDR3 has 12 residues. J was trimmed by 10 bases and V by 2 bases; bases with no gene match: 5. Looked up from germline, CDR1 is SGHNT and CDR2 is YENEEA. Here the CDR3 DNA reads TGTGCCAGCAGCTTAAACCGGGACAGACAGTACTTC. It yields the protein CASSLNRDRQYF.